This T cell receptor beta chain was observed in a study of cytomegalovirus exposure and HLA in healthy donors. The overall study: There were 88 million or so unique TCRs (from HLA-typed donors) in an early data release.

The germline V gene has CDR1 MNHEY and CDR2 SMNVEV (reference sequence). Deletions cut 6 bases from V and 7 bases from J, with 7 bases between. CDR3 length: 10 amino acids. Concerning this clone: Its matching antigen is unknown.

Findings of the study overall: As confirmed in vitro, a few CMV-associated chains were specific for CMV antigens.

The PCR used 60 Vbeta and 13 Jbeta primers. The data were produced by immunoSEQ multiplex PCR, yet TCRdb's version contains in-frame clones alone and is incomplete. The sample holds about 170,000 clones, around 82% seen once. This TCR was sampled from a male donor in good health and CMV-seronegative. The material sequenced was PBMCs. This chain joins TRBV27 and TRBJ2-7, with D maybe TRBD1 (5 bases). This CDR3 reads CASRRQEQYF. CDR3 DNA sequence: TGTGCCAGCAGGCGACAGGAGCAGTACTTC.